This T cell receptor (beta chain) was observed in a study of regulatory T cells in long-lasting Graves disease (dated by TCRdb to the early 2020s). In the study overall: To count as having persistent Graves' disease, a patient had to have received antithyroid drug treatment for over 5 years with TSH receptor autoantibodies remaining persistently positive. Patients with persistent Graves' disease were compared with patients with newly diagnosed Graves' disease using TCR sequencing and RNA sequencing of peripheral blood. The study was conducted in China and was registered as a clinical trial. TCR sequencing covered 13 persistent and approximately 20 newly diagnosed Graves' disease patients, about 35 samples in total. Persistent Graves' disease patients in the clinical cohort had taken antithyroid drugs for 9.5 to 13 years on average.

About this clonotype: Its antigen is still unknown. Per-base quality was not reported, and no clone a single base away is much larger than it.

Germline trimming: 0 bases from V, 2 bases from J; junction bases outside gene matches: 3. The CDR3 measures 15 amino acids from cysteine to phenylalanine. Of the read, only the CDR3 DNA is kept; its 45 bases are in frame from base 1. Taken from the germline V gene, the CDR1 and CDR2 loops are LGHNA and YNFKEQ. The library was produced with multiplex PCR. TCRdb shows the sequencer as Illumina HiSeq 4000. To build TCR beta libraries, CDR3 regions were amplified by Arm-PCR using iRepertoire HTBI primers. Gel purification was performed on PCR products prior to sequencing. For the original study's pipeline: Gene usage analysis of CDR3 amino acid clonotypes used the 60 to 80 TRBV and approximately 13 TRBJ segments found across samples. COPE and FqMerger were used to merge the filtered high-quality paired reads into contigs. BLAST was used to align contigs to the IMGT TRBV, TRBD and TRBJ reference genes, and CDR3 was defined following IMGT. Any clonotype with a frequency above 0.1% was classified as a highly expanded clone. Repertoire diversity was measured by Shannon entropy, and V-J evenness by the Gini coefficient. Public clonotypes were defined as clonotypes shared by more than one individual. The public reads were run again by TCRdb, first through fastp at Q25 and then through MiXCR, and only productive beta chains were kept. Rows with a matching CDR3 protein are joined into one entry that keeps the most common DNA and genes. In this record, the V and J calls reflect TCRdb's handling and not the investigators' own analysis. A total of hundreds of thousands of distinct CDR3 sequences appear in this sample, about a fifth of them only once. Under 9% of the sample is taken by the ten largest.

Results and caveats for the whole study, not just this receptor: Persistent Graves' disease patients showed lower TCR Shannon entropy and fewer highly expanded clones than newly diagnosed patients, suggesting clonal expansion. The authors acknowledged the small sample size as a limitation that may reduce accuracy. Only the TCR beta chain was sequenced and analyzed. Because the primary lesion, thyroid tissue, could not be accessed, the study looked at peripheral blood alone. Preferential use of TRBV28, TRBJ1-2 and TRBJ2-5 was observed in persistent disease, whereas TRBV20-1 and TRBJ2-1 were favored in newly diagnosed disease. Persistent patients shared more public clonotypes among themselves (around 2,500) than newly diagnosed patients did (about 1,000).

The time point label here, explained by the study, means: persistent/refractory GD, antithyroid drugs over 5 years with positive TRAb. For both TCR sequencing and RNA sequencing, RNA was extracted from PBMCs using TRIzol. The diagnosis of Graves' disease followed American Thyroid Association guidelines. Patients for the study were recruited at an endocrinology department in Xi'an, China. From each patient, 7.5 to 9.5 milliliters of peripheral blood was collected into an EDTA anticoagulant tube. PBMCs were isolated by Ficoll Paque Plus density gradient separation without further T cell sorting. An Agilent 2100 Bioanalyzer and agarose gel were used to check RNA quality, and a NanoDrop 2000 was used to measure RNA concentration.

The clonotype originates from a female donor with Graves disease. This sample comprised peripheral blood mononuclear cells (PBMCs), obtained when the disease was refractory, from a patient treated with antithyroid drugs. The chain employs TRBV4-2 and TRBJ2-7, and 8 junctional nucleotides match TRBD2. The CDR3 protein sequence reads: CASSQEAGETYEQYF. DNA sequence: TGTGCCAGCAGCCAAGAAGCGGGAGAGACCTACGAGCAGTACTTC.